This is a list of T cell receptor beta chains from one sample in a study of CD8 T cells in Susac syndrome. TCRdb analysed the immunoSEQ multiplex PCR reads with MiXCR anew, one entry per CDR3 protein. The sample carries tens of thousands of distinct CDR3 sequences, 95% recorded once. The sequencing input was CD8+ T cells from PBMCs. The receptors here all came from a human donor with Susac syndrome. The CDR3 runs from the conserved cysteine through the conserved F or W. A D gene is named only where the DNA matches it firmly. Clone size is shown for a subset of rows, as once, few, many or a class of expanded clone.

d_call: TRBD1
v_call: TRBV11-2
j_call: TRBJ2-1
clone_size: -
cdr3_aa: CASSLSTGLLDEQFF
cdr3_nt: TGTGCCAGCAGCCTCTCGACAGGGCTTCTGGATGAGCAGTTCTTC

d_call: -
v_call: TRBV5-6
j_call: TRBJ2-1
clone_size: -
cdr3_aa: CASSYGSHNEQFF
cdr3_nt: TGTGCCAGCAGCTATGGAAGTCACAATGAGCAGTTCTTC

d_call: -
v_call: TRBV20-1
j_call: TRBJ2-7
clone_size: -
cdr3_aa: CSASEGTGQYF
cdr3_nt: TGCAGTGCTAGTGAGGGTACGGGGCAGTACTTC

d_call: -
v_call: TRBV9
j_call: TRBJ2-1
clone_size: once
cdr3_aa: CASSGTNNEQFF
cdr3_nt: TGTGCCAGCAGCGGCACAAACAATGAGCAGTTCTTC

d_call: TRBD2
v_call: TRBV9
j_call: TRBJ2-5
clone_size: -
cdr3_aa: CASSETSGKETQYF
cdr3_nt: TGTGCCAGCAGCGAGACTAGCGGGAAAGAGACCCAGTACTTC

d_call: -
v_call: TRBV27
j_call: TRBJ2-1
clone_size: -
cdr3_aa: CASSFGFYNEQFF
cdr3_nt: TGTGCCAGCAGTTTTGGGTTTTACAATGAGCAGTTCTTC

d_call: TRBD2
v_call: TRBV20-1
j_call: TRBJ2-1
clone_size: -
cdr3_aa: CSARDWYGLAGGGEQFF
cdr3_nt: TGCAGTGCTAGAGATTGGTATGGGCTAGCGGGAGGGGGTGAGCAGTTCTTC

d_call: TRBD2
v_call: TRBV20-1
j_call: TRBJ2-1
clone_size: -
cdr3_aa: CSAPGTSGSNEQFF
cdr3_nt: TGCAGTGCGCCCGGGACTAGCGGATCTAATGAGCAGTTCTTC

d_call: -
v_call: TRBV4-2
j_call: TRBJ2-5
clone_size: -
cdr3_aa: CASSQDWGPRETQYF
cdr3_nt: TGTGCCAGCAGCCAAGATTGGGGCCCTAGGGAGACCCAGTACTTC

d_call: -
v_call: TRBV10-3
j_call: TRBJ2-7
clone_size: -
cdr3_aa: CAISDPTSPYEQYF
cdr3_nt: TGTGCCATCAGTGATCCGACTAGTCCCTACGAGCAGTACTTC

d_call: -
v_call: TRBV29-1
j_call: TRBJ1-2
clone_size: -
cdr3_aa: CSVEDLGLEANYGYTF
cdr3_nt: TGCAGCGTTGAAGATTTGGGGCTCGAAGCTAACTATGGCTACACCTTC

d_call: -
v_call: TRBV9
j_call: TRBJ2-2
clone_size: -
cdr3_aa: CASSFTQTGRGGELFF
cdr3_nt: TGTGCCAGCAGCTTCACCCAGACAGGGCGGGGCGGGGAGCTGTTTTTT

d_call: -
v_call: TRBV6-5
j_call: TRBJ2-2
clone_size: -
cdr3_aa: CASSSYDGELFF
cdr3_nt: TGTGCCAGCAGTTCATACGACGGGGAGCTGTTTTTT

d_call: -
v_call: TRBV29-1
j_call: TRBJ2-1
clone_size: once
cdr3_aa: CSVASLGAYNEQFF
cdr3_nt: TGCAGCGTTGCGTCCCTGGGGGCCTACAATGAGCAGTTCTTC

d_call: TRBD1
v_call: TRBV9
j_call: TRBJ1-1
clone_size: -
cdr3_aa: CASSLHPIQGAPAEAFF
cdr3_nt: TGTGCCAGCAGCCTACACCCCATCCAGGGGGCGCCGGCTGAAGCTTTCTTT

d_call: -
v_call: TRBV5-6
j_call: TRBJ2-7
clone_size: -
cdr3_aa: CASSLPLAYEYEQYF
cdr3_nt: TGTGCCAGCAGCTTGCCCCTAGCCTACGAGTACGAGCAGTACTTC

d_call: TRBD2
v_call: TRBV6-5
j_call: TRBJ2-1
clone_size: -
cdr3_aa: CASSYSSGTSGSLYNEQFF
cdr3_nt: TGTGCCAGCAGTTACTCGAGTGGGACTAGCGGTTCCCTCTACAATGAGCAGTTCTTC

d_call: -
v_call: TRBV20-1
j_call: TRBJ2-1
clone_size: -
cdr3_aa: CSARVEGVPFDEQFF
cdr3_nt: TGCAGTGCTAGAGTTGAGGGGGTCCCTTTCGATGAGCAGTTCTTC

d_call: TRBD2
v_call: TRBV6-6
j_call: TRBJ2-7
clone_size: -
cdr3_aa: CASSQGLARYEQYF
cdr3_nt: TGTGCCAGCAGTCAGGGACTAGCCCGCTACGAGCAGTACTTC

d_call: -
v_call: TRBV5-6
j_call: TRBJ2-3
clone_size: -
cdr3_aa: CASSAGQATDTQYF
cdr3_nt: TGTGCCAGCAGCGCTGGTCAAGCCACAGATACGCAGTATTTT

d_call: TRBD1
v_call: TRBV19
j_call: TRBJ1-1
clone_size: -
cdr3_aa: CASTLQGRVTEAFF
cdr3_nt: TGTGCCAGTACATTACAGGGGAGGGTCACTGAAGCTTTCTTT

d_call: -
v_call: TRBV10-3
j_call: TRBJ2-7
clone_size: -
cdr3_aa: CAISAEGSYEQYF
cdr3_nt: TGTGCCATCAGCGCGGAAGGCTCCTACGAGCAGTACTTC

d_call: -
v_call: TRBV9
j_call: TRBJ1-5
clone_size: -
cdr3_aa: CASSVSHNQPQHF
cdr3_nt: TGTGCCAGCAGCGTTTCTCACAATCAGCCCCAGCATTTT

d_call: -
v_call: TRBV29-1
j_call: TRBJ2-1
clone_size: -
cdr3_aa: CSVDGGPINEQFF
cdr3_nt: TGCAGCGTTGATGGAGGGCCCATCAATGAGCAGTTCTTC

d_call: -
v_call: TRBV6-5
j_call: TRBJ2-3
clone_size: once
cdr3_aa: CASSYLATSTDTQYF
cdr3_nt: TGTGCCAGCAGTTACCTGGCGACCAGCACAGATACGCAGTATTTT

d_call: -
v_call: TRBV29-1
j_call: TRBJ2-1
clone_size: -
cdr3_aa: CSVEVWGNEQFF
cdr3_nt: TGCAGCGTTGAGGTGTGGGGGAATGAGCAGTTCTTC

d_call: TRBD1
v_call: TRBV9
j_call: TRBJ2-5
clone_size: -
cdr3_aa: CASSVDSGGAETQYF
cdr3_nt: TGTGCCAGCAGCGTAGACTCAGGGGGCGCGGAGACCCAGTACTTC

d_call: -
v_call: TRBV5-6
j_call: TRBJ1-3
clone_size: -
cdr3_aa: CASSLQGNTIYF
cdr3_nt: TGTGCCAGCAGCTTGCAAGGAAACACCATATATTTT

d_call: -
v_call: TRBV27
j_call: TRBJ2-7
clone_size: -
cdr3_aa: CASSFGPFYEQYF
cdr3_nt: TGTGCCAGCAGTTTTGGGCCCTTCTACGAGCAGTACTTC

d_call: -
v_call: TRBV5-1
j_call: TRBJ2-7
clone_size: -
cdr3_aa: CASTPDGPWDYEQYF
cdr3_nt: TGCGCCAGCACCCCAGACGGCCCATGGGACTACGAGCAGTACTTC

d_call: TRBD1
v_call: TRBV20-1
j_call: TRBJ2-1
clone_size: -
cdr3_aa: CSASGTGKGNEQFF
cdr3_nt: TGCAGTGCTTCCGGGACAGGGAAAGGCAATGAGCAGTTCTTC

d_call: -
v_call: TRBV7-8
j_call: TRBJ2-7
clone_size: -
cdr3_aa: CASSLMGAGSSYEQYF
cdr3_nt: TGTGCCAGCAGCCTCATGGGGGCCGGGAGCTCCTACGAGCAGTACTTC

d_call: -
v_call: TRBV7-9
j_call: TRBJ2-7
clone_size: -
cdr3_aa: CASSPFVGGLGYEQYF
cdr3_nt: TGTGCCAGCAGCCCCTTCGTGGGGGGGCTGGGGTACGAGCAGTACTTC

d_call: -
v_call: TRBV5-6
j_call: TRBJ2-5
clone_size: few
cdr3_aa: CASSFGGLETQYF
cdr3_nt: TGTGCCAGCAGCTTCGGGGGTTTGGAGACCCAGTACTTC

d_call: TRBD1
v_call: TRBV20-1
j_call: TRBJ2-7
clone_size: -
cdr3_aa: CSADQGAREQYF
cdr3_nt: TGCAGTGCTGACCAGGGGGCGCGGGAGCAGTACTTC

d_call: TRBD1
v_call: TRBV2
j_call: TRBJ2-7
clone_size: -
cdr3_aa: CASSATGGSYEQYF
cdr3_nt: TGTGCCAGCAGTGCTACAGGGGGCTCCTACGAGCAGTACTTC

d_call: TRBD1
v_call: TRBV25-1
j_call: TRBJ2-7
clone_size: -
cdr3_aa: CASSEDRSGTDYEQYF
cdr3_nt: TGTGCCAGCAGTGAGGACAGATCCGGGACAGACTACGAGCAGTACTTC

d_call: TRBD1
v_call: TRBV29-1
j_call: TRBJ2-7
clone_size: -
cdr3_aa: CSVEIGQGVPYEQYF
cdr3_nt: TGCAGCGTTGAAATCGGACAGGGGGTCCCCTACGAGCAGTACTTC

d_call: -
v_call: TRBV7-9
j_call: TRBJ2-2
clone_size: -
cdr3_aa: CASREGTGELFF
cdr3_nt: TGTGCCAGCAGGGAGGGTACCGGGGAGCTGTTTTTT

d_call: -
v_call: TRBV20-1
j_call: TRBJ1-2
clone_size: once
cdr3_aa: CSARAPWTSSQGTDYGYTF
cdr3_nt: TGCAGTGCTAGAGCCCCATGGACAAGCTCGCAGGGTACCGACTATGGCTACACCTTC

d_call: -
v_call: TRBV25-1
j_call: TRBJ1-1
clone_size: -
cdr3_aa: CASSEFDVNTEAFF
cdr3_nt: TGTGCCAGCAGTGAATTTGATGTGAACACTGAAGCTTTCTTT

d_call: -
v_call: TRBV19
j_call: TRBJ1-1
clone_size: -
cdr3_aa: CASLAGFADTEAFF
cdr3_nt: TGTGCCAGCCTCGCAGGGTTTGCGGACACTGAAGCTTTCTTT

d_call: -
v_call: TRBV20-1
j_call: TRBJ2-1
clone_size: once
cdr3_aa: CSVPGPPYNEQFF
cdr3_nt: TGCAGTGTCCCGGGACCACCCTACAATGAGCAGTTCTTC

d_call: TRBD1
v_call: TRBV5-1
j_call: TRBJ1-1
clone_size: -
cdr3_aa: CASSRQGTEAFF
cdr3_nt: TGCGCCAGCAGTCGACAGGGGACTGAAGCTTTCTTT

d_call: TRBD2
v_call: TRBV20-1
j_call: TRBJ2-1
clone_size: few
cdr3_aa: CSAREGLAGYNEQFF
cdr3_nt: TGCAGTGCTAGGGAGGGACTAGCGGGATACAATGAGCAGTTCTTC

d_call: TRBD1
v_call: TRBV20-1
j_call: TRBJ2-7
clone_size: -
cdr3_aa: CSAKQGTEQYF
cdr3_nt: TGCAGTGCCAAACAGGGGACCGAGCAGTACTTC

d_call: TRBD1
v_call: TRBV7-8
j_call: TRBJ1-4
clone_size: -
cdr3_aa: CASSLQGATNEKLFF
cdr3_nt: TGTGCCAGCAGCTTACAGGGGGCCACTAATGAAAAACTGTTTTTT

d_call: TRBD1
v_call: TRBV4-1
j_call: TRBJ2-7
clone_size: few
cdr3_aa: CASSLYGTAYEQYF
cdr3_nt: TGCGCCAGCAGCTTATACGGGACAGCCTACGAGCAGTACTTC

d_call: -
v_call: TRBV28
j_call: TRBJ2-5
clone_size: -
cdr3_aa: CASSLMGLQETQYF
cdr3_nt: TGTGCCAGCAGTTTAATGGGACTCCAAGAGACCCAGTACTTC

d_call: -
v_call: TRBV6-5
j_call: TRBJ2-1
clone_size: -
cdr3_aa: CASQNGGTSYNEQFF
cdr3_nt: TGTGCCAGCCAAAACGGCGGGACCTCCTACAATGAGCAGTTCTTC

d_call: -
v_call: TRBV28
j_call: TRBJ2-7
clone_size: -
cdr3_aa: CASSPVAALYEQYF
cdr3_nt: TGTGCCAGCAGTCCGGTAGCGGCTCTCTACGAGCAGTACTTC

d_call: -
v_call: TRBV28
j_call: TRBJ2-2
clone_size: once
cdr3_aa: CASARPNTGELFF
cdr3_nt: TGTGCCAGCGCAAGACCGAACACCGGGGAGCTGTTTTTT

d_call: TRBD2
v_call: TRBV9
j_call: TRBJ2-3
clone_size: -
cdr3_aa: CASSSGGGGDTQYF
cdr3_nt: TGTGCCAGCAGCTCGGGAGGGGGAGGAGATACGCAGTATTTT